The source of this T cell receptor beta chain is a study of blood T cells in healthy people across ages. Findings and limits, study-wide: Because donor CMV status was unknown, expanded clonotype changes were possibly confounded.

With respect to this clonotype: No antigen is known for it.

Using a J-beta primer mix together with a sample-barcoded 5' primer, a second PCR was run for about 6 to 11 cycles. TCRdb re-derived calls from the 5' RACE reads in MiXCR, one entry per CDR3 protein. The top ten hold about a quarter of the sample, which has roughly 830,000 distinct CDR3 sequences, 55% to 65% seen once. The sequenced material came from blood. The receptor's source is a man aged 30 to 45 in good health.

CDR3 bases: TGTGCCAGCAGTCCCCCTGTGGGGGGATACTACGAGCAGTACTTC. It encodes CASSPPVGGYYEQYF. This chain links TRBV6-5 with TRBJ2-5; perhaps TRBD2 as D (6 bases). TRBJ2-7 explains the end of the DNA better; the J call may be wrong. CDR3 length equals 15 residues. The germline V gene encodes CDR1 MNHEY and CDR2 SVGAGI.